The sequence of this T cell receptor beta chain was determined in a study of blood T cell repertoires in COVID-19 (dated by TCRdb to 2020 to 2022). At the level of the whole study: Samples covering the acute and convalescent phases of COVID-19 were provided by collaborators in the United States, Italy and Spain. The material from the prospective study consisted of cDNA or gDNA derived from T cells, B-cell-depleted T cells, or PBMCs. Subjects who had been exposed to COVID-19, were actively infected with it, or had recovered from it provided the deeply sampled blood TCRbeta repertoires that made up the dataset. The repertoires were made available in a free public database intended to serve as a resource for research on the immune response to SARS-CoV-2. Samples came from the ongoing ImmuneRACE study (first 160 participants) plus 1,254 subjects from 6 global collaborators. Nearly every sample came with metadata listing a de-identified subject ID, COVID-19 status, age in years and sex. HLA class I and class II types, where available, came from metadata supplied by the sample provider rather than from assay-based typing. What the work shows at the level of the full study, not this receptor alone: How much clinical and demographic metadata was included differed by source and by participant, and the metadata was provided uncurated.

As for this clone: It has no known antigen specificity. The sample holds no much larger clone one base away, and base qualities are not on file. Other DNA sequences in this specimen translate into the identical CDR3.

The germline V gene gives CDR1 as SGDLS and CDR2 as YYNGEE. V and J are truncated by 0 bases and 4 bases respectively, leaving an intervening sequence of 7 bases. Spanning cysteine to phenylalanine, the CDR3 consists of 14 amino acids. The sequence is cut down to CDR3 DNA, 42 bases in frame from base 1. Collaborating institutions collected whole blood in K2EDTA tubes following their own protocols. For TCRbeta analysis, collaborator samples were shipped as frozen whole blood, as isolated PBMCs, or as DNA extracted from either sample type. TCRbeta CDR3 regions were amplified from genomic DNA using the immunoSEQ Assay, a bias-controlled multiplex PCR. As for how the authors treated the data: Within the assay, amplification of reference gene primers was used to estimate how many nucleated cells each sample contained. To quantify the absolute abundance of each unique TCRbeta CDR3 rearrangement, sequence reads were collapsed and filtered. For each sample, productive Simpson clonality was calculated by taking the square root of Simpson's diversity index across productive rearrangements. The table was pulled from immuneACCESS by TCRdb, which kept in-frame rearrangements only. Such tables lose some clones; where checked, under half of the loss comes from unresolved V genes, and the rest has no known cause. That table is the source of V, J and clone size, and D and trimming were worked out from the DNA. A total of 150,000 or so clones appear in this sample, 65% to 90% of them only once. The ten most abundant clones make up roughly 8% of the sample.

The chain was built from TRBV9 and TRBJ2-2; no confident D gene assignment can be made. This receptor was obtained from a man in his sixties with acute or convalescent COVID-19. Sequencing was carried out using peripheral blood. CDR3 reads: CASSVVAGTGELFF. The nucleotide sequence reads as follows: TGTGCCAGCAGCGTAGTGGCAGGCACCGGGGAGCTGTTTTTT.